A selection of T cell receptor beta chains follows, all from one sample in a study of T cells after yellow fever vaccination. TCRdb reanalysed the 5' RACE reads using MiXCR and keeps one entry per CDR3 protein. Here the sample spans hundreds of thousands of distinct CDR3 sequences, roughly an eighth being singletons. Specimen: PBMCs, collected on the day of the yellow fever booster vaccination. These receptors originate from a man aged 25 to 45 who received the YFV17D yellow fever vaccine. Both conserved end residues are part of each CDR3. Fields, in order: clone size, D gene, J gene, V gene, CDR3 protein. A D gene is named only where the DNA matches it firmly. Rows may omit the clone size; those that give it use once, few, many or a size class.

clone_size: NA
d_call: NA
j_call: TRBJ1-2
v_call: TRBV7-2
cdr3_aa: CASHDGDYGYTF

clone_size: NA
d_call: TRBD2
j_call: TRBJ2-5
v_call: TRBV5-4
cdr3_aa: CASSLGVSGSVVWETQYF

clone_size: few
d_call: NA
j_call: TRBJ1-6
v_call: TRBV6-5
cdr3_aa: CASSYGGAGSPLHF

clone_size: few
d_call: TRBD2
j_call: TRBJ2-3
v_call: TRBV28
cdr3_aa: CASRLSGSGTDTQYF

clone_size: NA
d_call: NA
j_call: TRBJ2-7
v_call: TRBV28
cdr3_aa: CASSSLGGESYEQYF

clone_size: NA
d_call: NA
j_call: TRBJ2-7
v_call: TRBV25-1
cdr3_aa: CACLKYHRVEQYF

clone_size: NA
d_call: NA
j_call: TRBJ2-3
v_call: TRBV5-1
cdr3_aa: CASSLEGVTTDTQYF

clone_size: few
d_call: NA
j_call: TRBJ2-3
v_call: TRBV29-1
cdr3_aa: CSVGTSIALSDTQYF

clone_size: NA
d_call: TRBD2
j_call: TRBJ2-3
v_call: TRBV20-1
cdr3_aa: CSGSRGRATDTQYF

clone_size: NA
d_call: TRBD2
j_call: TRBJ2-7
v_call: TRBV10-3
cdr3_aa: CAISESIGGAYEQYF

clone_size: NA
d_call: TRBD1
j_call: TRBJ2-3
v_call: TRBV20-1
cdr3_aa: CSVAQGVRDTQYF

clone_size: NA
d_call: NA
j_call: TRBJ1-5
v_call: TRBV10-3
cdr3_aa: CAISEWGYRDQPQHF